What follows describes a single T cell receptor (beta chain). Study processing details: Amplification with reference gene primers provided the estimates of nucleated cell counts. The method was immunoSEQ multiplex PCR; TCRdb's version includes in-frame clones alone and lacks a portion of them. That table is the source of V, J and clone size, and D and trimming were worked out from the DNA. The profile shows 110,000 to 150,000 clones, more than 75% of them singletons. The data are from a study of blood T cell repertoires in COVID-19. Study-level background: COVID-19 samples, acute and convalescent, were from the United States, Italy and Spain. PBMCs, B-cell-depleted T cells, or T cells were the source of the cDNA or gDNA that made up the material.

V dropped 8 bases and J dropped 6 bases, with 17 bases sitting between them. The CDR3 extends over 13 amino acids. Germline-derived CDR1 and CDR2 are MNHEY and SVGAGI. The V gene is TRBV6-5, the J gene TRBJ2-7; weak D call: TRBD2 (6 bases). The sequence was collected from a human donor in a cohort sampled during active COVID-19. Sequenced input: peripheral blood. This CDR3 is CASGARETGEQYF. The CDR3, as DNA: TGTGCCAGCGGGGCCCGGGAGACGGGCGAGCAGTACTTC.